Sequencing of this TCR beta chain was carried out in a study of technical replicates of blood from a few donors. This clone was detected only once. V was clipped by 3 bases and J by 4 bases, with 22 bases between them. Germline CDR1 is SEHNR and CDR2 is FQNEAQ (reference sequence). The CDR3 extends over 18 amino acids. Profiled with immunoSEQ multiplex PCR; TCRdb holds only in-frame clones, not every one. Of about 81,000 clones in the sample, 90% to 96% are singletons; the top ten hold 0.35% to 0.45%. The rearrangement links TRBV7-9 to TRBJ2-1; a weak D match, TRBD2 (5 bases). Sequencing input: T cells isolated from PBMCs. This clonotype was sampled from a human donor in good health. In DNA form, the CDR3 reads TGTGCCAGCAGCTTCCTCAAATCGGGGAGCTTAAAATACAATGAGCAGTTCTTC. This encodes CASSFLKSGSLKYNEQFF.